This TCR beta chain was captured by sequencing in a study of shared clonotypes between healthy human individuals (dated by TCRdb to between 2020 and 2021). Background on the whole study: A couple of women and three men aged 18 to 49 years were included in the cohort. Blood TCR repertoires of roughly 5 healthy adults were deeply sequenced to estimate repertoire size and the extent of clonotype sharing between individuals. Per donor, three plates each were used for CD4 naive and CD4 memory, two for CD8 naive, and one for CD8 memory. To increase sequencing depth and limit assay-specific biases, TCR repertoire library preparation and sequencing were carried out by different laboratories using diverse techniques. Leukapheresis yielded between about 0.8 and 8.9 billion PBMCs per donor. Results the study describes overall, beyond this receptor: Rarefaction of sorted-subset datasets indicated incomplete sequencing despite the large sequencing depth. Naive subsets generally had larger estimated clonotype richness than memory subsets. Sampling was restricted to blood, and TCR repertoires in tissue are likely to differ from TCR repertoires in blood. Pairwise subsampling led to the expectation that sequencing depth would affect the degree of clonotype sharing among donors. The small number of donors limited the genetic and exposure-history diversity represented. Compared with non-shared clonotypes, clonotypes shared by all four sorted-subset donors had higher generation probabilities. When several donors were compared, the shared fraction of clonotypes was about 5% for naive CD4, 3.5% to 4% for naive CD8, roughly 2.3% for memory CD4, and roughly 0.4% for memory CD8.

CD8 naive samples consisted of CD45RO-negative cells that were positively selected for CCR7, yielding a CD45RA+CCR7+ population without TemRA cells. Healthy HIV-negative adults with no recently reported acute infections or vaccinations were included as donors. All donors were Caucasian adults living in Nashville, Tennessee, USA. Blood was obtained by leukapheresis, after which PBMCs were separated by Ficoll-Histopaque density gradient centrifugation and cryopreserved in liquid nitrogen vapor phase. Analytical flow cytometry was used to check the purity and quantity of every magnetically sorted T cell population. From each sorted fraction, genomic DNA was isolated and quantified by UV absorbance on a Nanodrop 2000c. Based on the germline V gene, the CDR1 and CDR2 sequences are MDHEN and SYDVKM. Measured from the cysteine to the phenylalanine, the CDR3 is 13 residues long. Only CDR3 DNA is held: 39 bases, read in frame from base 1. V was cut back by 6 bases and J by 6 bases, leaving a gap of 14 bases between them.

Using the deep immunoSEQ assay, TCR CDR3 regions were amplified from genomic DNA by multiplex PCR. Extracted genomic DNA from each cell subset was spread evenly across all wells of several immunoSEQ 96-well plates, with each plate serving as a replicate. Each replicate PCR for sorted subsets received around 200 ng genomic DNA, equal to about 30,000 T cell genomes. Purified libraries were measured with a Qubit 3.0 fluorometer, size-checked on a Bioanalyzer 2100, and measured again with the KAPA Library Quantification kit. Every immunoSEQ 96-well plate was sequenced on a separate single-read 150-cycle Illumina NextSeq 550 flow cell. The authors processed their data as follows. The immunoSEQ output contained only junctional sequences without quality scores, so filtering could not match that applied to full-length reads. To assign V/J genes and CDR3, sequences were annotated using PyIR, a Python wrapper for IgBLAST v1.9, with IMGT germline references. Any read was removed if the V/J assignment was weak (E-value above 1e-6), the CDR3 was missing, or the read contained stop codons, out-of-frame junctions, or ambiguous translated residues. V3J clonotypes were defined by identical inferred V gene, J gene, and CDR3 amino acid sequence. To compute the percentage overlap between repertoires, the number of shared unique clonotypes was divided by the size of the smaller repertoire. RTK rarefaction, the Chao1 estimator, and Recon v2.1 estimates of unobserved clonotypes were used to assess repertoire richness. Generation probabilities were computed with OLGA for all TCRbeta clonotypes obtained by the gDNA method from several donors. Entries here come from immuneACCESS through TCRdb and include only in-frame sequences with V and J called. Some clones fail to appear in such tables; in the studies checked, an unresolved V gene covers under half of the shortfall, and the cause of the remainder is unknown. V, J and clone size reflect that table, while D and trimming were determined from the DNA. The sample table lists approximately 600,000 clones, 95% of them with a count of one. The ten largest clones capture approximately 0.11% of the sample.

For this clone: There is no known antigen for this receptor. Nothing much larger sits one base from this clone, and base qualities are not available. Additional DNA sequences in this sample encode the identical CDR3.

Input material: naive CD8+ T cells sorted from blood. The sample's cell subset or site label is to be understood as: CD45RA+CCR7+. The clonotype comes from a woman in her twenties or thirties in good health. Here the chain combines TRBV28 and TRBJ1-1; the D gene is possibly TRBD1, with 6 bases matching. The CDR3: CASSLTGTAEAFF. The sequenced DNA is TGTGCCAGCAGCCTTACAGGGACCGCTGAAGCTTTCTTT. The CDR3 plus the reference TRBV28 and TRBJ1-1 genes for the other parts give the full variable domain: DVKVTQSSRYLVKRTGEKVFLECVQDMDHENMFWYRQDPGLGLRLIYFSYDVKMKEKGDIPEGYSVSREKKERFSLILESASTNQTSMYLCASSLTGTAEAFFGQGTRLTVV.